Sequencing of this TCR beta chain was carried out in a study of blood T cell repertoires in COVID-19. About the study: Collection of acute and convalescent COVID-19 samples took place in the United States, Italy and Spain. PBMCs, B-cell-depleted T cells, or T cells provided the cDNA or gDNA that made up the material.

The CDR3 runs to 15 residues. The ends lost 2 bases at V and 5 bases at J; junction bases unmatched: 8. Germline CDR1 SGHDN, CDR2 FVKESK. The authors' processing: Using reference gene primer amplification, nucleated cell counts were estimated. Produced via immunoSEQ multiplex PCR; TCRdb's table is partial and in-frame only. V, J and clone size were drawn from that table, and D and trimming were deduced from the DNA. The data contain about 40,000 clones, about 89% of them singletons. V gene TRBV14 combines with J gene TRBJ2-5, with TRBD1 matching 7 bases. This TCR derives from a man aged 45-60 years with active COVID-19. Sequencing was done on a sample of peripheral blood. CDR3 region: CASSQLDRVRETQYF. The CDR3 nucleotides read TGTGCCAGCAGCCAATTAGACAGGGTTCGGGAGACCCAGTACTTC. Together with reference TRBV14 and TRBJ2-5, the CDR3 gives the full variable domain: EAGVTQFPSHSVIEKGQTVTLRCDPISGHDNLYWYRRVMGKEIKFLLHFVKESKQDESGMPNNRFLAERTGGTYSTLKVQPAELEDSGVYFCASSQLDRVRETQYFGPGTRLLVL.